The T cell receptor (beta chain) described here comes from a study of CD8+ T cells in alopecia areata. Study-level information: Graft recipients were roughly 6-11-week-old female C3H/HeJ mice, and donor skin originated from roughly 6-12-month-old C3H/HeJ mice with spontaneous alopecia. Points from the study as a whole: Among the cells sequenced in scalp samples are also the resident alphabeta T cells of normal skin. Researchers report lesional scalp, most notably alopecia totalis/universalis, outstripped normal scalp in clonality. Shared TCR sequences were less clear between patients than in mice, possibly partly from HLA diversity.

The CDR3 is 15 amino acids. The V and J ends lost 5 bases and 0 bases, in that order; junction bases with no gene match: 6. Per the germline V gene, CDR1 is SGHDT and CDR2 is FRDEAV. TCR sequencing used cDNA made by reverse transcription of extracted RNA. Only in-frame clones appear in the TCRdb table, and some are missing; sequencing was by immunoSEQ multiplex PCR. Recorded here are about 19,000 clones, none singletons. The authors sorted pooled cutaneous lymph node cells using CD4, CD8alpha, NKG2D, NKG2ACE and other markers. A note on this clone: The antigen is unknown. The gene names given are mouse names. The missing CDR3 end, 4 residues past where the read stops, is filled in from the germline J gene.

The receptor comes from a C3H/HeJ mouse with alopecia areata. The mice in this strain carry MHC haplotype H2-k. The rearrangement links TRBV14 to TRBJ2-7; 9 nucleotides match TRBD1. The sequenced sample consisted of CD8+ T cells sorted from a lymph node. CDR3 amino acids: CASSLRDRDSYEQYF. The covered CDR3 bases are TGTGCCAGCAGCCTCCGGGACAGGGACTCCTAT.